Following are 11 T cell receptor beta chains from one sample sequenced in a study of cytomegalovirus exposure and HLA in healthy donors. The PCR employed 60 Vbeta primers together with 13 Jbeta primers. Data came from immunoSEQ multiplex PCR; TCRdb stores just in-frame clones and leaves some out. This table holds under 120,000 clones, around 60% found once. The sample was PBMCs. The receptors were sampled from a man aged 30 to 39 in good health and CMV-seropositive.

This rearrangement joins TRBV11-3 to TRBJ1-1; D uncertain. From germline, CDR1 is SGHNT and CDR2 YENEEA. The CDR3 contains 13 residues. Trimming cost V 5 bases and J 1 base, with 8 bases left between them. The CDR3 DNA sequence: TGTGCCAGCAGCCGTCGTTGGAACACTGAAGCTTTCTTT. It translates to CASSRRWNTEAFF.

This clone was observed a single time. The CDR3 DNA reads TGTGCCAGCAGTGAGGATCCGGGGGGCACTGAAGCTTTCTTT. Amino acids: CASSEDPGGTEAFF. The rearrangement links TRBV25-1 to TRBJ1-1; maybe TRBD1 (5 bases). V lost 3 bases and J lost 4, with 12 bases in between. Germline lookup yields CDR1 MGHDK and CDR2 SYGVNS. The CDR3 is 14 residues long.

The DNA for the CDR3 is TGTGCCAGCAGCTTAGTGTCATACGAGCAGTACTTC. Protein: CASSLVSYEQYF. The chain has TRBV7-2 and TRBJ2-7; D gene ambiguous. V lost 1 base and J lost 4, with 5 bases in between. Germline V gene data show CDR1 as SGHTA and CDR2 as FQGNSA. The CDR3 has 12 amino acids.

The V gene is TRBV19, the J gene TRBJ1-1; tentative D call: TRBD1 (6 bases). The CDR3 has 15 amino acids. Trimming left V 4 bases short and J 0 bases short, with 12 bases between. Germline CDR1 is LNHDA and CDR2 is SQIVND (reference sequence). This CDR3 is CASSRADRMNTEAFF. DNA of the CDR3: TGTGCCAGTAGTAGAGCCGACAGGATGAACACTGAAGCTTTCTTT. Full variable domain (rest looked up from reference TRBV19 and TRBJ1-1): DGGITQSPKYLFRKEGQNVTLSCEQNLNHDAMYWYRQDPGQGLRLIYYSQIVNDFQKGDIAEGYSVSREKKESFPLTVTSAQKNPTAFYLCASSRADRMNTEAFFGQGTRLTVV.

The chain uses TRBV5-6 and TRBJ2-3; 11 nucleotides agree with TRBD2. Germline V gene sequence: CDR1 SGHDT, CDR2 YYEEEE. CDR3 length: 15 amino acids. The V gene end was trimmed by 2 bases and the J gene end by 6 bases; junction bases not matched to a gene: 5. CDR3 in amino acids: CASSFSGGAWDTQYF. CDR3 sequence (DNA): TGTGCCAGCAGCTTTAGCGGGGGGGCATGGGATACGCAGTATTTT.

The rearrangement uses TRBV29-1 and TRBJ2-1; perhaps TRBD1 as D (6 bases). The CDR3 has 15 amino acids. Germline CDR1 and CDR2: SQVTM and ANQGSEA. The V end lost 7 bases, the J end lost 0 bases, and 16 bases lay between the germline ends. Here the CDR3 DNA reads TGCAGCGCCGAAGGGACAACGGGCTCCTACAATGAGCAGTTCTTC. This gives the protein CSAEGTTGSYNEQFF.

This clone was counted between two and nine times. The rearrangement links TRBV7-8 to TRBJ2-4; 10 nucleotides align to TRBD2. Germline values: CDR1 SGHVS, CDR2 FQNEAQ. CDR3 length: 19 residues. Trimming cost V 8 bases and J 0 bases; bases outside gene matches: 16. CDR3 DNA: TGTGCCAGCTCCCGATGGAGCGGGGGGGCATCTCTAGCCAAAAACATTCAGTACTTC. This translates into CASSRWSGGASLAKNIQYF.

The chain carries TRBV10-3 and TRBJ2-5; weak D call: TRBD1 (6 bases). Germline V gene sequence: CDR1 ENHRY, CDR2 SYGVKD. CDR3 length: 13 amino acids. V dropped 2 bases and J dropped 3 bases, with 7 bases sitting between them. CDR3 DNA sequence: TGTGCCATCAGTGAGGCAGGGGAAGAGACCCAGTACTTC. Its protein product is CAISEAGEETQYF.

V is TRBV6-6 and J is TRBJ2-1; the D gene is possibly TRBD2 (7 bases). The CDR3 totals 14 residues. Trimming took 7 bases from V and 7 from J, leaving 17 bases between them. Per germline, CDR1 MNHNY and CDR2 SVGAGI (reference sequence). The CDR3 loop reads CASKPRGAINEQFF. The DNA of the CDR3 is TGTGCCAGCAAACCCCGGGGGGCCATAAATGAGCAGTTCTTC.

This sequence joins TRBV7-6 and TRBJ1-6; 8 bases map to TRBD1. With V trimmed by 0 bases and J by 10 bases, 2 bases remained unmatched. Per the germline V gene, CDR1 is SGHVS and CDR2 is FNYEAQ. The length of the CDR3 is 14 residues. This CDR3 is CASSLAGTGSPLHF. The CDR3 bases are TGTGCCAGCAGCTTAGCCGGGACAGGATCACCCCTCCACTTT.

This clone has more than one count but fewer than ten. The chain recombines TRBV15 with TRBJ1-2; 7 nucleotides line up with TRBD1. The germline V gene encodes CDR1 LNHNV and CDR2 YYDKDF (reference sequence). The CDR3 is made up of 14 amino acids. Losses at the gene ends were 0 bases for V and 4 bases for J; bases not matched to a gene: 2. The CDR3 DNA is TGTGCCACCAGCAGAGATTCAGGGGGCTATGGCTACACCTTC. This codes for CATSRDSGGYGYTF.